This is a list of T cell receptor beta chains from one sample in a study of CD8 T cells in ankylosing spondylitis. Using its own MiXCR run on the 5' RACE reads, TCRdb lists one record per CDR3 protein. The sample has more than 650,000 distinct CDR3 sequences, about 10% seen once; the top ten hold roughly 0.51%. The material sequenced was blood, either unsorted or a sorted T cell fraction (not recorded which). These TCRs come from a male donor with ankylosing spondylitis. CDR3s include the opening cysteine and the closing phenylalanine or tryptophan. The D gene is left open where the match is weak. Only part of the rows carry a size: once, few, many, or a class if the clone is expanded.

d_call: NA
v_call: TRBV28
clone_size: few
j_call: TRBJ1-1
cdr3_aa: CASFKLGRILMNTEAFF
cdr3_nt: TGTGCCAGCTTTAAACTCGGCAGAATCCTGATGAACACTGAAGCTTTCTTT

d_call: NA
v_call: TRBV11-1
clone_size: NA
j_call: TRBJ2-1
cdr3_aa: CASSLAPRDTYEQFF
cdr3_nt: TGTGCCAGCAGCTTAGCGCCCCGGGACACCTACGAGCAGTTCTTC

d_call: TRBD1
v_call: TRBV29-1
clone_size: many
j_call: TRBJ1-3
cdr3_aa: CSVGQGASGNTIYF
cdr3_nt: TGCAGCGTTGGACAGGGGGCTAGTGGAAACACCATATATTTT

d_call: NA
v_call: TRBV6-1
clone_size: NA
j_call: TRBJ2-5
cdr3_aa: CASRRAVQETQYF
cdr3_nt: TGTGCCAGCAGACGAGCGGTCCAAGAGACCCAGTACTTC

d_call: NA
v_call: TRBV29-1
clone_size: many
j_call: TRBJ2-1
cdr3_aa: CSALSYNEQFF
cdr3_nt: TGCAGCGCCCTCTCCTACAATGAGCAGTTCTTC

d_call: NA
v_call: TRBV9
clone_size: few
j_call: TRBJ2-2
cdr3_aa: CASSKGRPANTGELFF
cdr3_nt: TGTGCCAGCAGCAAGGGGAGGCCGGCGAACACCGGGGAGCTGTTTTTT

d_call: TRBD1
v_call: TRBV5-1
clone_size: NA
j_call: TRBJ2-7
cdr3_aa: CASSLARDRVYEQYF
cdr3_nt: TGCGCCAGCAGCTTGGCCCGGGACAGGGTCTACGAGCAGTACTTC

d_call: NA
v_call: TRBV6-5
clone_size: NA
j_call: TRBJ1-1
cdr3_aa: CASSYPGETEAFF
cdr3_nt: TGTGCCAGCAGTTACCCAGGGGAAACTGAAGCTTTCTTT

d_call: TRBD2
v_call: TRBV11-2
clone_size: few
j_call: TRBJ2-3
cdr3_aa: CASSFRGLAGLSTDTQYF
cdr3_nt: TGTGCCAGCAGCTTCCGAGGACTAGCGGGGCTCAGCACAGATACGCAGTATTTT

d_call: NA
v_call: TRBV5-1
clone_size: NA
j_call: TRBJ2-2
cdr3_aa: CASSLPVDTGELFF
cdr3_nt: TGCGCCAGCAGCCTGCCCGTGGACACCGGGGAGCTGTTTTTT

d_call: NA
v_call: TRBV2
clone_size: few
j_call: TRBJ2-1
cdr3_aa: CASTDSYNEQFF
cdr3_nt: TGTGCCAGCACCGACAGTTACAATGAGCAGTTCTTC

d_call: NA
v_call: TRBV20-1
clone_size: few
j_call: TRBJ1-6
cdr3_aa: CSAREVSGSPLHF
cdr3_nt: TGCAGTGCTAGGGAGGTGTCTGGTTCACCCCTCCACTTT

d_call: NA
v_call: TRBV12-3/TRBV12-4
clone_size: few
j_call: TRBJ1-2
cdr3_aa: CASSLVGQGGGYTF
cdr3_nt: TGTGCCAGCAGTTTAGTAGGGCAGGGTGGCGGCTACACCTTC

d_call: NA
v_call: TRBV20-1
clone_size: many
j_call: TRBJ2-2
cdr3_aa: CSAREVAGELFF
cdr3_nt: TGCAGTGCTAGAGAGGTGGCCGGGGAGCTGTTTTTT